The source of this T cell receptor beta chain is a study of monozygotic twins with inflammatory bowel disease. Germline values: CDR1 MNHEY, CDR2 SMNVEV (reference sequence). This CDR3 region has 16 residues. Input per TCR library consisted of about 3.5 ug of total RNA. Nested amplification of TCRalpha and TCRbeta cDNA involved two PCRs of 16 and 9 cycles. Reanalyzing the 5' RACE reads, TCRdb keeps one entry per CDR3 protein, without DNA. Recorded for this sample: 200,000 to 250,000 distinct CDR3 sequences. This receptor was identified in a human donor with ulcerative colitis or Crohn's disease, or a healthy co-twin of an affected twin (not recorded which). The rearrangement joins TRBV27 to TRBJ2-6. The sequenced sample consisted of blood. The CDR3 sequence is CASSDFTGPGANVLTF.